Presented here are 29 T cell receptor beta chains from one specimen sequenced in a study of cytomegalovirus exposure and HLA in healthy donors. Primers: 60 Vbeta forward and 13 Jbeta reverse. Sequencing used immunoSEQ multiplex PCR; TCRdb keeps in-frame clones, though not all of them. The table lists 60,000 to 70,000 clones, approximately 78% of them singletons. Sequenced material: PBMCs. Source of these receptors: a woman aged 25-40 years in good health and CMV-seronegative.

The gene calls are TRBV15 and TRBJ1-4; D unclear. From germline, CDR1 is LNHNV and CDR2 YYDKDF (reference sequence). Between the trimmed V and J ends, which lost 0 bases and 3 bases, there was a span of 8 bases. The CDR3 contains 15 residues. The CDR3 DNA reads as TGTGCCACCAGCAGAGATTTACACCCTAATGAAAAACTGTTTTTT. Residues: CATSRDLHPNEKLFF.

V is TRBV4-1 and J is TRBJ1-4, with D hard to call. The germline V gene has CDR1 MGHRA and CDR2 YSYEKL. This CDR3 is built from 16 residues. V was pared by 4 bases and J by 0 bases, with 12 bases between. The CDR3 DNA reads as TGCGCCAGCAGCCTCCTCCCCCTTGCAACTAATGAAAAACTGTTTTTT. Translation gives CASSLLPLATNEKLFF.

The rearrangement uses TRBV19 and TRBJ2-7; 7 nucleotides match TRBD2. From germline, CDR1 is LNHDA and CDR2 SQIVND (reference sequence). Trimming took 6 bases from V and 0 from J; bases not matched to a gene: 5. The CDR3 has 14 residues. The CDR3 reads CASSARGDSYEQYF. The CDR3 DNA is TGTGCCAGTAGCGCCCGGGGGGACTCCTACGAGCAGTACTTC. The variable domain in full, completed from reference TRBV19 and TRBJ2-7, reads DGGITQSPKYLFRKEGQNVTLSCEQNLNHDAMYWYRQDPGQGLRLIYYSQIVNDFQKGDIAEGYSVSREKKESFPLTVTSAQKNPTAFYLCASSARGDSYEQYFGPGTRLTVT.

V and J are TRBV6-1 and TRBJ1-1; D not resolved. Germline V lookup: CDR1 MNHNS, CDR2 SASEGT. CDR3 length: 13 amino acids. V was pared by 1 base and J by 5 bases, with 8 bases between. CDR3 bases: TGTGCCAGCAGTGAAGGTATAGAGACTGAAGCTTTCTTT. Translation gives CASSEGIETEAFF.

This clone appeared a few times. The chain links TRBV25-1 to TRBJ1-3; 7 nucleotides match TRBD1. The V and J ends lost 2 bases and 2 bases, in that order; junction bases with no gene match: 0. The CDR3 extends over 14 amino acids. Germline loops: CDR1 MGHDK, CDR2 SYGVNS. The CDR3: CASSEGQAGNTIYF. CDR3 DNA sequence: TGTGCCAGCAGTGAAGGACAGGCTGGAAACACCATATATTTT.

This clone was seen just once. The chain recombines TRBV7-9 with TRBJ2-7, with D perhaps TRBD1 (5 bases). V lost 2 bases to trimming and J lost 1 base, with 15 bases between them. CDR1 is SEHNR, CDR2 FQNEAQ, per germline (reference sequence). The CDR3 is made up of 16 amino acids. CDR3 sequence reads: CASSLSPRAGSYEQYF. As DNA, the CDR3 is TGTGCCAGCAGCTTATCCCCCAGGGCAGGTTCCTACGAGCAGTACTTC.

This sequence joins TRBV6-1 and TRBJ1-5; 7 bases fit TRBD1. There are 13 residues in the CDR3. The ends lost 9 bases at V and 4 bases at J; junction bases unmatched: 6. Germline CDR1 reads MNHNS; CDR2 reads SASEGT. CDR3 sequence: CASTRTGNQPQHF. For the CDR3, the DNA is TGTGCCAGTACGAGGACAGGAAATCAGCCCCAGCATTTT.

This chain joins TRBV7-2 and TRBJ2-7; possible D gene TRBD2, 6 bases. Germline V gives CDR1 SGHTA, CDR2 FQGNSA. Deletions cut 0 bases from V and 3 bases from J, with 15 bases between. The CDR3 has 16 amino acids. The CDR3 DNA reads TGTGCCAGCAGCTTAGCGCCTGGAGGGTACCTCTACGAGCAGTACTTC. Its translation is CASSLAPGGYLYEQYF.

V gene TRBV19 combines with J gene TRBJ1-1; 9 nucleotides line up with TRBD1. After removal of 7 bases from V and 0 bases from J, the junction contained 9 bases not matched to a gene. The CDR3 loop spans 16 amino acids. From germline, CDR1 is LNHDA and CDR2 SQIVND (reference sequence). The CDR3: CASTTGTGRMNTEAFF. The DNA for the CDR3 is TGTGCCAGTACCACGGGGACAGGGCGCATGAACACTGAAGCTTTCTTT. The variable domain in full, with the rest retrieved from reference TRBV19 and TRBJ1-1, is DGGITQSPKYLFRKEGQNVTLSCEQNLNHDAMYWYRQDPGQGLRLIYYSQIVNDFQKGDIAEGYSVSREKKESFPLTVTSAQKNPTAFYLCASTTGTGRMNTEAFFGQGTRLTVV.

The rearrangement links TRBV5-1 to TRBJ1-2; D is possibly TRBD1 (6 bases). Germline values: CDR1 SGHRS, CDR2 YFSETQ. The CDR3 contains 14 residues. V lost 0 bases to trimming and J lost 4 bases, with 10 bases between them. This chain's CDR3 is CASSLDRVTYGYTF. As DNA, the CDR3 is TGCGCCAGCAGCTTGGACAGGGTGACCTATGGCTACACCTTC.

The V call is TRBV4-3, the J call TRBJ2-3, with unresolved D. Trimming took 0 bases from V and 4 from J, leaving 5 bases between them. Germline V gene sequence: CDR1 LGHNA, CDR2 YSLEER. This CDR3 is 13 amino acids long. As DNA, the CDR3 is TGCGCCAGCAGCCAAGATATCCCAGATACGCAGTATTTT. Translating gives CASSQDIPDTQYF.

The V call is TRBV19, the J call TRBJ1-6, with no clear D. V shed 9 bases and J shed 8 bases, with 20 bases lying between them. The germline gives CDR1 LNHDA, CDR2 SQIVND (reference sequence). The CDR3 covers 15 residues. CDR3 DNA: TGTGCCAGCAAACTCGGGCCCGAGGGAGATTCACCCCTCCACTTT. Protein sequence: CASKLGPEGDSPLHF.

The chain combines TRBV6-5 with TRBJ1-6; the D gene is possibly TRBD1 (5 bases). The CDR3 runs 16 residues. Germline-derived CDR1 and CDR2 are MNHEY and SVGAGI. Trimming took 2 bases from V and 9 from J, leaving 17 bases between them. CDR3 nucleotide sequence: TGTGCCAGCAGTTACCTCCTAGGGACGGGAGGTTCACCCCTCCACTTT. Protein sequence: CASSYLLGTGGSPLHF.

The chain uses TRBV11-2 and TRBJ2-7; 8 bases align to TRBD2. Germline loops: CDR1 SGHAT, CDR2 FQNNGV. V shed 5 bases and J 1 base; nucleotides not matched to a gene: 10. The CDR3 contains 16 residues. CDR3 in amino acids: CASSRQFERGSYEQYF. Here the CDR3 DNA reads TGTGCCAGCAGCCGGCAGTTTGAGCGGGGGTCCTACGAGCAGTACTTC.

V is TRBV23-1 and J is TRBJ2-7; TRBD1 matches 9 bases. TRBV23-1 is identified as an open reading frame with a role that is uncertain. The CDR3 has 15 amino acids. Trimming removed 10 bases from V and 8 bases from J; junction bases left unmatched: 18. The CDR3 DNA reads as TGCGCCACCCCGAGAGGGCGGGACAGGGTTTTCAAGCAGTACTTC. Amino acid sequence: CATPRGRDRVFKQYF.

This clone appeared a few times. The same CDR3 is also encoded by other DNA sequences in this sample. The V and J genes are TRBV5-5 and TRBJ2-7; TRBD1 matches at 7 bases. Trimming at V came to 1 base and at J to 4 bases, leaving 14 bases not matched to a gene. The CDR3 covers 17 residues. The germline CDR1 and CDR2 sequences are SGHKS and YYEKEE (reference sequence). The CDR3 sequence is CASSLTSTGVNQYEQYF. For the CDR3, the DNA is TGTGCCAGCAGCTTGACTTCTACAGGGGTAAACCAGTACGAGCAGTACTTC.

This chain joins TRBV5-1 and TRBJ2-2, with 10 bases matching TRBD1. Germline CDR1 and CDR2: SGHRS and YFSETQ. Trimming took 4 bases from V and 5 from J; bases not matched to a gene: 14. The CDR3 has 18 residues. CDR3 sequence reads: CASSPLTLGQGTTGELFF. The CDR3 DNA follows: TGCGCCAGCAGCCCCCTAACGCTGGGACAGGGGACAACCGGGGAGCTGTTTTTT.

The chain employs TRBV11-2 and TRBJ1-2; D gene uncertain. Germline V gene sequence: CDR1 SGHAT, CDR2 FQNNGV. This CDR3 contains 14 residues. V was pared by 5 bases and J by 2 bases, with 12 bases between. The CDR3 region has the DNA TGTGCCAGCAGCGTCCCCGGGAAAAACTATGGCTACACCTTC. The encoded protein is CASSVPGKNYGYTF.

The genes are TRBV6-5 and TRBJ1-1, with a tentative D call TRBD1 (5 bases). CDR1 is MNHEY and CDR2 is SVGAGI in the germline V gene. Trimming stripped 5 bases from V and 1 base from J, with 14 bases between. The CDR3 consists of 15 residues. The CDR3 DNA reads TGTGCCAGCAGTCGCCCATCAAGGGGGAACACTGAAGCTTTCTTT. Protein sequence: CASSRPSRGNTEAFF.

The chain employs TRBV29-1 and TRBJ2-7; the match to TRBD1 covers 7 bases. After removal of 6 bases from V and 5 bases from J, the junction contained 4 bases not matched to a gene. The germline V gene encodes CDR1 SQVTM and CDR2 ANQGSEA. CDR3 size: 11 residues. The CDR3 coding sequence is TGCAGCGTCAGGGGGACGGACGAGCAGTACTTC. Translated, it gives CSVRGTDEQYF.

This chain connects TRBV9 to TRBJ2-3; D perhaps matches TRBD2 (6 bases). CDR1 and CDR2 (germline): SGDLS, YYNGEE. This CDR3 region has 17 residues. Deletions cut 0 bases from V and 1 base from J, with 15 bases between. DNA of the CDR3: TGTGCCAGCAGCGTAGCTACTCGGCAGCGGGGCACAGATACGCAGTATTTT. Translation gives CASSVATRQRGTDTQYF.

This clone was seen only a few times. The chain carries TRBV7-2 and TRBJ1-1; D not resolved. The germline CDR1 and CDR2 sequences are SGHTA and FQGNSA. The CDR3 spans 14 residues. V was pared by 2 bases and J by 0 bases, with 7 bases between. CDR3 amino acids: CASSLNPMNTEAFF. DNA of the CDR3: TGTGCCAGCAGCTTAAATCCCATGAACACTGAAGCTTTCTTT.

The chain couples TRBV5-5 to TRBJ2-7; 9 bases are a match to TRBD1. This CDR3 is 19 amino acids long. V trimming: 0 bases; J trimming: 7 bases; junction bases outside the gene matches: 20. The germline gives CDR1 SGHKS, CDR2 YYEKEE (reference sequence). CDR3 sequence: CASSLAGGQGFSTFGEQYF. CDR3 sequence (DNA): TGTGCCAGCAGCTTGGCCGGGGGACAGGGATTTTCGACCTTTGGGGAGCAGTACTTC.

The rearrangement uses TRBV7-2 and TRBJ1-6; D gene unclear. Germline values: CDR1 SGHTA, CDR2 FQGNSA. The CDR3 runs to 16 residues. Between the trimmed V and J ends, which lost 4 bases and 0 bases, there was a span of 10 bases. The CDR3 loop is CASSSSQSSYNSPLHF. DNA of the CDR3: TGTGCCAGCAGCTCCTCACAGAGCTCCTATAATTCACCCCTCCACTTT.

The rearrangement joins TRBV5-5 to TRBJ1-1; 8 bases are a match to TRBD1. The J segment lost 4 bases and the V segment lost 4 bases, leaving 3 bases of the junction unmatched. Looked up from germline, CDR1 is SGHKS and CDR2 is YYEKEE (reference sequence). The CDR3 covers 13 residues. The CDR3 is CASSMDRATEAFF. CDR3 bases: TGTGCCAGCAGCATGGACAGGGCCACTGAAGCTTTCTTT.

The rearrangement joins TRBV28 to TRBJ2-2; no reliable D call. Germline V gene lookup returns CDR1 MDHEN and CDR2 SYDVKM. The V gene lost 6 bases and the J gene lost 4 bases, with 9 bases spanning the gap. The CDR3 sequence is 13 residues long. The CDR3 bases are TGTGCCAGCAGCCTCCGTCGCACCGGGGAGCTGTTTTTT. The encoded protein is CASSLRRTGELFF.

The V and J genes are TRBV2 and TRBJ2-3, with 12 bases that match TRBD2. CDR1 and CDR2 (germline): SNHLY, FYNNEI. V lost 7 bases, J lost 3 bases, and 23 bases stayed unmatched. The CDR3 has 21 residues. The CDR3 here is CASTPTPGLAGGPVLTDTQYF. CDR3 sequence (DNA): TGTGCCAGCACCCCGACCCCCGGGCTAGCGGGGGGGCCGGTTCTGACAGATACGCAGTATTTT.

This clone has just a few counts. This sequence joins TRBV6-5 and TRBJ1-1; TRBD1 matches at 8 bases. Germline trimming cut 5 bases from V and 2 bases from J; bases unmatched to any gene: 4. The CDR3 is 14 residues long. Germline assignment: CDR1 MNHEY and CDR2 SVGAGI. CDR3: CASSKTGENTEAFF. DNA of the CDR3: TGTGCCAGCAGTAAGACAGGGGAAAACACTGAAGCTTTCTTT.

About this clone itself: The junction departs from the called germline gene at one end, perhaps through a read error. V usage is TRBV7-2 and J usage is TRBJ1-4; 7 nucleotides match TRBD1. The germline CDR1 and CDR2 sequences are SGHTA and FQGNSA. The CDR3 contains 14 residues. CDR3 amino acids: CVSTQDRVGEKLFF. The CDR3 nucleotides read TGTGTCAGCACCCAAGACAGGGTGGGGGAAAAACTGTTTTTT.